A single sample is the source of the 9 T cell receptor beta chains below, sequenced in a study of CXCR3-negative and CXCR3-positive naive CD8 T cells. Whole-study findings and limits: For CXCR3-positive naive cells, TRB CDR3s were more hydrophobic than those of CXCR3-negative naive cells.

For these TCRs, the target antigens are not known. Preparation of TRB cDNA libraries relied on 5' RACE carrying UMI labels. With the 5' RACE reads reprocessed, TCRdb shows one record per CDR3 protein and no DNA. In all, the sample yields 50,000 to 65,000 distinct CDR3 sequences. Sequenced sample: naive CXCR3+ CD8+ T cells from blood. Subset described: CD45RO-CCR7+CD27+CD95- naive CD8+ T cells expressing CXCR3 (TNR3+). These receptors were obtained from a human donor in good health. Some clones in this sample may be carry-over from other donors' samples.

J is TRBJ2-1 and V is TRBV7-9. Per the germline V gene, CDR1 is SEHNR and CDR2 is FQNEAQ (reference sequence). The CDR3 has 15 residues. CDR3 protein: CASSHSGSSYNEQFF.

The chain combines TRBV29-1 with TRBJ2-3; with no DNA, the TCRdb D assignment of TRBD1 cannot be verified. Germline-derived CDR1 and CDR2 are SQVTM and ANQGSEA. The CDR3 consists of 17 residues. CDR3 residues: CSVEGDSQGTSTDTQYF.

V usage is TRBV7-6 and J usage is TRBJ1-6; the TCRdb call, TRBD1, lacks DNA for checking. Germline-derived CDR1 and CDR2 are SGHVS and FNYEAQ. This CDR3 region has 14 residues. The CDR3 region is CASSSTGGPSPLHF.

The rearrangement links TRBV4-3 to TRBJ1-2. This CDR3 contains 14 residues. CDR1 is LGHNA, CDR2 YSLEER, per germline. The chain's CDR3 is CASSQEPENYGYTF.

V is TRBV19 and J is TRBJ1-5; with no DNA, the TCRdb D assignment of TRBD1 cannot be verified. Germline V gene data show CDR1 as LNHDA and CDR2 as SQIVND (reference sequence). The CDR3 is 15 amino acids. CDR3: CASSIVTGGNQPQHF.

The V and J genes are TRBV7-6 and TRBJ1-5; TCRdb designates TRBD1, a call that cannot be tested without DNA. The CDR3 covers 14 residues. Germline lookup yields CDR1 SGHVS and CDR2 FNYEAQ. The CDR3 is CASSLSGGEFPQHF.

V gene TRBV6-4 combines with J gene TRBJ1-2; TCRdb picks TRBD1, but there is no DNA to check that call. The CDR3 length is 14 residues. CDR1 and CDR2 (germline): MRHNA, SNTAGT. CDR3: CASSDAGGADGYTF.

This chain joins TRBV7-9 and TRBJ2-3; the D call of TRBD2 rests on TCRdb alone, since no DNA is present to check it. Germline assignment: CDR1 SEHNR and CDR2 FQNEAQ (reference sequence). This CDR3 is 17 amino acids long. CDR3 in amino acids: CASTPSLAGEFADTQYF.

The chain uses TRBV12-3 or TRBV12-4 and TRBJ2-7; as DNA is missing, the TRBD1 call by TCRdb cannot be tested. The CDR3 contains 14 residues. CDR3 region: CASSLSPGFSEQYF.